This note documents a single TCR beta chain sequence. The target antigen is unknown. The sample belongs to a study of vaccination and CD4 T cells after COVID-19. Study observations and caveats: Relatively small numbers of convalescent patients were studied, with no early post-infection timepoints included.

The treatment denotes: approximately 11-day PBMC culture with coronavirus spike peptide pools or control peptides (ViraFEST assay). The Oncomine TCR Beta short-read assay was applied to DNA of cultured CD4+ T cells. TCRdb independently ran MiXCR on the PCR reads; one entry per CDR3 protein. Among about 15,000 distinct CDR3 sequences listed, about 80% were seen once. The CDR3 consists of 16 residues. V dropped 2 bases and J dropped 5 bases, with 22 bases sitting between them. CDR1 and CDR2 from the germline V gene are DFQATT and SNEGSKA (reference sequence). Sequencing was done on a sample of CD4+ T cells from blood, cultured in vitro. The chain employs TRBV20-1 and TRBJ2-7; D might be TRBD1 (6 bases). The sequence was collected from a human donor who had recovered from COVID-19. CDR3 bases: TGCAGTGCTAGATATGCTCAACAGGGATATCCCCACGAGCAGTACTTC. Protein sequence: CSARYAQQGYPHEQYF.